A selection of T cell receptor beta chains follows, all from one sample in a study of shared clonotypes between healthy human individuals. Using immunoSEQ multiplex PCR, the repertoire was profiled, and TCRdb retains in-frame clones only, with some absent. Among about 2,100,000 clones listed, 85% to 95% were seen once. The sample consisted of naive CD8+ T cells from PBMCs. The receptor set was obtained from a man aged 18 to 30 in good health. Some clones in this sample may be carry-over from other donors' samples. Each CDR3 is given with its conserved first and last residue. D genes are given only for firm matches. Some rows mark clone size as missing; the rest say once, few, many or name a class of expanded clone.

clone size	J gene	V gene	D gene	CDR3 protein	CDR3 DNA
once	TRBJ2-2	TRBV27	-	CASSLSGGATGELFF	TGTGCCAGCAGTTTGTCAGGGGGGGCGACCGGGGAGCTGTTTTTT
-	TRBJ2-5	TRBV9	TRBD1	CASSFGQGMRETQYF	TGTGCCAGCAGCTTCGGACAGGGGATGCGCGAGACCCAGTACTTC
-	TRBJ1-2	TRBV30	-	CAWSVIPAGYGYTF	TGTGCCTGGAGTGTAATCCCGGCCGGCTATGGCTACACCTTC
-	TRBJ2-3	TRBV4-2	-	CASRNEAGRNTDTQYF	TGTGCCAGCAGAAACGAGGCGGGGCGCAACACAGATACGCAGTATTTT
once	TRBJ1-3	TRBV6-5	-	CASSYSIGAGNTIYF	TGTGCCAGCAGTTACTCGATAGGGGCTGGAAACACCATATATTTT
-	TRBJ2-7	TRBV27	-	CASSLGETYEQYF	TGTGCCAGCAGCCTTGGGGAGACCTACGAGCAGTACTTC
-	TRBJ1-1	TRBV6-5	-	CAIRGGGGRAEAFF	TGTGCCATCAGAGGTGGGGGCGGAAGGGCTGAAGCTTTCTTT
-	TRBJ1-3	TRBV28	-	CASSFWDVNGGNTIYF	TGTGCCAGCAGTTTCTGGGATGTAAACGGGGGAAACACCATATATTTT
-	TRBJ2-1	TRBV7-9	-	CASSGGLPNEQFF	TGTGCCAGCAGCGGGGGGCTGCCCAATGAGCAGTTCTTC
-	TRBJ2-7	TRBV27	-	CASSAYYGGPYDEQYF	TGTGCCAGCAGTGCTTACTATGGCGGCCCCTACGACGAGCAGTACTTC
-	TRBJ2-1	TRBV7-8	TRBD2	CASSLALVGLAGDSRYNEQFF	TGTGCCAGCAGCTTAGCGTTGGTAGGACTAGCGGGGGACTCTCGCTACAATGAGCAGTTCTTC
-	TRBJ2-7	TRBV27	-	CASSLSWAGDGEQYF	TGTGCCAGCAGTTTATCGTGGGCAGGGGATGGCGAGCAGTACTTC
-	TRBJ2-1	TRBV7-9	-	CASRPSQDNEQFF	TGTGCCAGCAGGCCTTCACAGGACAATGAGCAGTTCTTC
-	TRBJ2-7	TRBV27	-	CASRHTIYEQYF	TGTGCCAGCAGGCACACGATCTACGAGCAGTACTTC
-	TRBJ2-7	TRBV7-8	TRBD1	CASSPPATGSYEQYF	TGTGCCAGCAGCCCCCCAGCGACAGGGTCCTACGAGCAGTACTTC
-	TRBJ1-3	TRBV7-9	-	CASSPGGNTIYF	TGTGCCAGCAGCCCTGGTGGAAACACCATATATTTT
-	TRBJ2-7	TRBV10-3	-	CAISKYRAGSRLVEQYF	TGTGCCATCAGCAAATACAGGGCTGGATCTCGGCTGGTCGAGCAGTACTTC
-	TRBJ2-7	TRBV4-1	TRBD1	CASSDRGTYEQYF	TGCGCCAGCAGCGACAGGGGGACCTACGAGCAGTACTTC
-	TRBJ2-6	TRBV7-8	-	CASSLAWQFEGISGANVLTF	TGTGCCAGCAGCTTAGCTTGGCAGTTCGAGGGTATCTCTGGGGCCAACGTCCTGACTTTC
-	TRBJ1-4	TRBV4-1	TRBD1	CASSQGTGQLEKLFF	TGCGCCAGCAGCCAAGGGACAGGGCAATTGGAAAAACTGTTTTTT
-	TRBJ1-1	TRBV7-8	-	CASSLLGGNTEAFF	TGTGCCAGCAGCCTACTTGGGGGGAACACTGAAGCTTTCTTT
-	TRBJ2-3	TRBV6-5	-	CASSYRAGTDTQYF	TGTGCCAGCAGTTACCGGGCGGGAACAGATACGCAGTATTTT
-	TRBJ1-1	TRBV29-1	-	CTAMGPWDTEAFF	TGCACGGCGATGGGACCGTGGGACACTGAAGCTTTCTTT
-	TRBJ1-1	TRBV27	-	CASSFFVNTEAFF	TGTGCCAGCAGTTTTTTCGTGAACACTGAAGCTTTCTTT
once	TRBJ2-7	TRBV5-6	-	CASSYGVPNEQYF	TGTGCCAGCAGCTATGGGGTCCCCAACGAGCAGTACTTC
-	TRBJ2-2	TRBV9	-	CASSDSREGQVITGELFF	TGTGCCAGCAGCGATAGTCGGGAGGGACAGGTTATAACCGGGGAGCTGTTTTTT
-	TRBJ2-3	TRBV7-2	TRBD2	CASSVLAGGTDTQYF	TGTGCCAGCAGCGTACTAGCGGGAGGCACAGATACGCAGTATTTT
-	TRBJ2-5	TRBV5-6	-	CASSLGAGNQETQYF	TGTGCCAGCAGCTTGGGGGCAGGAAATCAAGAGACCCAGTACTTC
-	TRBJ1-1	TRBV10-3	-	CAISEGAYNTEAFF	TGTGCCATCAGTGAGGGGGCGTATAACACTGAAGCTTTCTTT
-	TRBJ2-7	TRBV28	-	CASSLIGGGYEQYF	TGTGCCAGCAGTTTAATTGGGGGTGGGTACGAGCAGTACTTC
-	TRBJ1-5	TRBV15	-	CATSRGKGNNQPQHF	TGTGCCACCAGCAGGGGAAAGGGTAACAATCAGCCCCAGCATTTT
-	TRBJ1-2	TRBV29-1	-	CSVLPDYTF	TGCAGCGTCCTCCCGGACTACACCTTC
-	TRBJ1-1	TRBV9	-	CASSAYSGGTEAFF	TGTGCCAGCAGCGCCTACTCTGGGGGAACTGAAGCTTTCTTT
once	TRBJ2-5	TRBV27	-	CASSDKGIETQYF	TGTGCCAGCAGTGACAAGGGGATAGAGACCCAGTACTTC
-	TRBJ2-5	TRBV7-6	-	CASSLGRDETQYF	TGTGCCAGCAGCTTAGGTCGGGACGAGACCCAGTACTTC
-	TRBJ2-7	TRBV5-1	-	CASSLGGDGYEQYF	TGCGCCAGCAGCTTAGGAGGGGACGGGTACGAGCAGTACTTC
-	TRBJ1-5	TRBV11-2	-	CASSLGGHNQPQHF	TGTGCCAGCAGCCTCGGCGGCCATAATCAGCCCCAGCATTTT
-	TRBJ2-1	TRBV7-6	TRBD2	CASSLGLGLAGGPYNEQFF	TGTGCCAGCAGCTTGGGTTTAGGACTAGCGGGAGGGCCCTACAATGAGCAGTTCTTC
-	TRBJ1-2	TRBV19	-	CASSFDLRGADYGYTF	TGTGCCAGTAGCTTTGATCTCAGGGGCGCGGACTATGGCTACACCTTC
-	TRBJ2-1	TRBV23-1	-	CASSRRATRSSYNEQFF	TGCGCCAGCAGTCGACGGGCCACGCGAAGCTCCTACAATGAGCAGTTCTTC
-	TRBJ1-5	TRBV28	-	CATETRGYSNQPQHF	TGTGCCACCGAAACCCGGGGGTATAGCAATCAGCCCCAGCATTTT
-	TRBJ1-5	TRBV15	-	CATSRALAGNQPQHF	TGTGCCACCAGCAGAGCCCTTGCGGGGAATCAGCCCCAGCATTTT
-	TRBJ2-7	TRBV6-6	-	CASSLGPRWEQYF	TGTGCCAGCAGTCTCGGGCCCCGATGGGAGCAGTACTTC
few	TRBJ1-5	TRBV7-8	-	CASSRRRAGEPQHF	TGTGCCAGCAGCCGCCGCAGGGCCGGGGAGCCCCAGCATTTT
once	TRBJ1-2	TRBV25-1	-	CASSGLMGYTF	TGTGCCAGCAGTGGACTAATGGGCTACACCTTC
-	TRBJ2-7	TRBV28	-	CASSFPRGESYEQYF	TGTGCCAGCAGTTTCCCCCGAGGGGAATCCTACGAGCAGTACTTC
-	TRBJ2-2	TRBV28	-	CASRFEARGTGELFF	TGTGCCAGCCGATTCGAGGCTAGGGGCACCGGGGAGCTGTTTTTT
-	TRBJ2-3	TRBV29-1	TRBD1	CSVDPRDRGREGTDTQYF	TGCAGCGTTGACCCCCGGGACAGGGGGCGTGAGGGGACAGATACGCAGTATTTT
-	TRBJ1-5	TRBV12-5	-	CASGQGGNQPQHF	TGTGCTAGTGGGCAGGGTGGCAATCAGCCCCAGCATTTT
-	TRBJ1-1	TRBV11-1	-	CASSFQRSNTEAFF	TGTGCCAGCAGCTTCCAGAGGTCAAACACTGAAGCTTTCTTT
-	TRBJ2-2	TRBV4-1	-	CASSQGLGLVSGELFF	TGCGCCAGCAGCCAAGGGTTGGGCTTGGTGTCCGGGGAGCTGTTTTTT
-	TRBJ2-3	TRBV5-1	-	CASSLVGGDGTDTQYF	TGCGCCAGCAGCTTGGTCGGGGGAGATGGCACAGATACGCAGTATTTT
-	TRBJ2-1	TRBV30	TRBD2	CAWSTRTSGSWNEQFF	TGTGCCTGGAGTACTCGGACTAGCGGGAGTTGGAATGAGCAGTTCTTC
-	TRBJ2-3	TRBV6-6	-	CASIQGDTQYF	TGTGCCAGCATACAGGGAGATACGCAGTATTTT
-	TRBJ2-5	TRBV6-1	-	CASSLTRYQETQYF	TGTGCCAGCAGTCTGACAAGATATCAAGAGACCCAGTACTTC
-	TRBJ1-1	TRBV27	-	CASSRTGSEAEAFF	TGTGCCAGCAGTCGTACCGGGAGTGAGGCTGAAGCTTTCTTT
-	TRBJ2-7	TRBV14	-	CASSGIHEQYF	TGTGCCAGCAGTGGAATCCACGAGCAGTACTTC